This T cell receptor (delta chain) was retrieved from a study of gamma-delta T cells after stem cell transplantation. TCRdb re-called the RT-PCR reads with CATT. The sample consists of 950 to 1,200 delta-chain clones, about 13% of them appearing once. Losses at the gene ends were 2 bases for V and 0 bases for J; bases not matched to a gene: 3. This CDR3 is 16 amino acids long. Germline V CDR1 and CDR2: GEAIGNYY, EKD. In its sample, this clone ranks as medium-sized. The chain is built from TRDV2 and TRDJ1; TRDD3 aligns across 12 bases. The sequenced material came from gamma-delta T cells. The receptor was isolated from a human donor. It is not recorded whose cells these are; they may come from a transplant donor. The CDR3, as DNA: TGTGCCTGTGACAGACTGGGGGATACCTACACCGATAAACTCATCTTT. It yields the protein CACDRLGDTYTDKLIF.